This T cell receptor (beta chain) was retrieved from a study of T cells in Graves' hyperthyroidism and ophthalmopathy. Study conclusions and caveats: Stable hyperthyroidism was separated from ophthalmopathy by a model based on 13 V-J features. Blood shared most expanded thyroid clonotypes above 0.001.

This clonotype was detected only a few times. What it binds is not known. The investigators amplified TCR beta CDR3 regions from RNA transcripts. An initial round of RT-PCR targeting the TCR CDR3 relied on the HTBI primer set. TCRdb processed the multiplex PCR reads anew with MiXCR; each CDR3 protein has one entry. The sample yields hundreds of thousands of distinct CDR3 sequences, roughly 16% seen once. Researchers barred patients who had uncontrolled infection, other autoimmune disease, pregnancy or lactation. Clinical symptoms, serum thyroxine, TRAb, thyroid ultrasound and orbital computed tomography informed diagnoses. The CDR3 contains 17 residues. V lost 5 bases and J lost 4; bases outside the gene matches: 11. CDR1 and CDR2 (germline): SGHRS, YFSETQ.

Source material: blood. This chain links TRBV5-1 with TRBJ2-5; 13 bases agree with TRBD2. The clonotype originates from a woman aged 40-49 years with Graves' ophthalmopathy. CDR3 amino acids: CASSLQRTSGSGETQYF. The CDR3, as DNA: TGCGCCAGCAGTCTCCAACGGACTAGCGGGAGTGGAGAGACCCAGTACTTC.